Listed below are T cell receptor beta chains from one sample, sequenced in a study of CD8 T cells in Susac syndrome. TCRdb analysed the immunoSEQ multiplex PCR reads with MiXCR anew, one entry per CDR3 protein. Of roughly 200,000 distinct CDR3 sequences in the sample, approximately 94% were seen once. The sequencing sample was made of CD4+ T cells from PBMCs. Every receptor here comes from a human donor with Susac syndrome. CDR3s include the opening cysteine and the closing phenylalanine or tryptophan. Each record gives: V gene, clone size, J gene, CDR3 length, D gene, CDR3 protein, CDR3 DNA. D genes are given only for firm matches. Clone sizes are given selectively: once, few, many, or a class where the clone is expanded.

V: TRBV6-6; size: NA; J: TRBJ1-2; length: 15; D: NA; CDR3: CASSYSKRRGNGYTF; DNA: TGTGCCAGCAGTTACTCGAAGCGCAGGGGTAACGGCTACACCTTC
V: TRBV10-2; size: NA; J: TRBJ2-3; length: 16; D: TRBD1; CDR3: CASSEWGQVSTDTQYF; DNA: TGCGCCAGCAGTGAGTGGGGACAGGTTAGCACAGATACGCAGTATTTT
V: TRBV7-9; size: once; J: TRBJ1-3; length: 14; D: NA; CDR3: CASSLSGKGNTIYF; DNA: TGTGCCAGCAGCTTATCAGGGAAAGGAAACACCATATATTTT
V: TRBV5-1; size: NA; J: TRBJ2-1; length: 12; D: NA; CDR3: CASSFFPNEQFF; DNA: TGCGCCAGCAGCTTCTTCCCCAATGAGCAGTTCTTC
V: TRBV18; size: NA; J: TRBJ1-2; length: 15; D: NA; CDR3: CASSPEGQSGDGYTF; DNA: TGTGCCAGCTCACCAGAGGGCCAATCGGGGGATGGCTACACCTTC
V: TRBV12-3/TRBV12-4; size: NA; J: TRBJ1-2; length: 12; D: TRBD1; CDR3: CASSLDRGGYTF; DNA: TGTGCCAGCAGTTTAGACAGGGGAGGCTACACCTTC
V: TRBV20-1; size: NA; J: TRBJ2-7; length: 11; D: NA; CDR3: CSARISGGQYF; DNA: TGCAGTGCTAGGATTTCGGGTGGGCAGTACTTC
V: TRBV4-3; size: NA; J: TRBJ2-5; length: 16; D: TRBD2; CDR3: CASSPDLQRGGETQYF; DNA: TGCGCCAGCAGCCCCGATCTTCAGCGGGGCGGGGAGACCCAGTACTTC
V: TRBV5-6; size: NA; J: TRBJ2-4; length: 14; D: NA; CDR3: CASSQGRKWNIQYF; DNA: TGTGCCAGCAGCCAGGGACGGAAGTGGAACATTCAGTACTTC
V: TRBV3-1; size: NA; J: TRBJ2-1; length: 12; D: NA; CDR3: CASSPSMGEQFF; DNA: TGTGCCAGCAGCCCTTCGATGGGTGAGCAGTTCTTC
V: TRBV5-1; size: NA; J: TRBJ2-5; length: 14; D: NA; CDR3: CASSLYAGGETQYF; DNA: TGCGCCAGCAGCTTGTACGCGGGCGGAGAGACCCAGTACTTC
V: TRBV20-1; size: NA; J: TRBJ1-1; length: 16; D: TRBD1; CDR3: CSAYTGDGGMNTEAFF; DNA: TGCAGTGCGTACACAGGGGACGGGGGTATGAACACTGAAGCTTTCTTT
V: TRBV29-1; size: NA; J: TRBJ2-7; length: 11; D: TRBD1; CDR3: CSAGTAYEQYF; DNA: TGCAGCGCTGGGACAGCCTACGAGCAGTACTTC
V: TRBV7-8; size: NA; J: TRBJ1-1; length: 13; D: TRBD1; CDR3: CASRWTGATEAFF; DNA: TGTGCCAGCCGGTGGACAGGGGCCACTGAAGCTTTCTTT
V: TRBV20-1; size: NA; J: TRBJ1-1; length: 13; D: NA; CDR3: CSAREYRRTEAFF; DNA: TGCAGTGCTAGAGAGTACAGGAGGACTGAAGCTTTCTTT
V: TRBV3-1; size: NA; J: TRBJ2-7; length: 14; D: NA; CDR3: CASSALKDSYEQYF; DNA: TGTGCCAGCAGCGCCCTCAAGGACTCCTACGAGCAGTACTTC
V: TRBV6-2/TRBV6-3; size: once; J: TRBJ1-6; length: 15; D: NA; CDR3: CASSYERGLNSPLHF; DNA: TGTGCCAGCAGTTACGAACGGGGGCTGAATTCACCCCTCCACTTT
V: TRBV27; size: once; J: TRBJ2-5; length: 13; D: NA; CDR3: CASSPRLDETQYF; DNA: TGTGCCAGCAGTCCACGACTAGATGAGACCCAGTACTTC
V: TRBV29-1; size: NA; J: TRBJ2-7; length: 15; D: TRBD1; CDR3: CSVVGGDRGSYEQYF; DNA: TGCAGCGTTGTGGGGGGGGACAGGGGTTCCTACGAGCAGTACTTC
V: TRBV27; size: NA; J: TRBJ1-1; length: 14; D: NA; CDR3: CASSLQGRGTEAFF; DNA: TGTGCCAGCAGTCTTCAGGGTCGAGGCACTGAAGCTTTCTTT
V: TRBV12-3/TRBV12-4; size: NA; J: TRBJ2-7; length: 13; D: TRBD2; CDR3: CASSPGGRYEQYF; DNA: TGTGCCAGCAGTCCCGGGGGGAGGTATGAGCAGTACTTC
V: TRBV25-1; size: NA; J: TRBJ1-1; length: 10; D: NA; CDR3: CASSATEAFF; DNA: TGTGCCAGCAGTGCCACAGAAGCTTTCTTT
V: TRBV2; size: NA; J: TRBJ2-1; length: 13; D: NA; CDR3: CASSNDGWDEQFF; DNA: TGTGCCAGCAGTAACGACGGATGGGATGAGCAGTTCTTC
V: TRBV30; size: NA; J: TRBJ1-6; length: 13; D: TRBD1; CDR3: CAWMGTADSPLHF; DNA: TGTGCCTGGATGGGGACAGCCGATTCACCCCTCCACTTT
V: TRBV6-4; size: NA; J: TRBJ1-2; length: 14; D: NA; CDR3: CARVGRRWSYGYTF; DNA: TGTGCCAGGGTGGGGCGACGATGGTCCTATGGCTACACCTTC
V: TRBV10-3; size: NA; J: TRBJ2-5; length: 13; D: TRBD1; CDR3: CAIKGTGEETQYF; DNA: TGTGCCATCAAGGGGACAGGGGAAGAGACCCAGTACTTC
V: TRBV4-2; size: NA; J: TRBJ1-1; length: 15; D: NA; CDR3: CASSQSHPENTEAFF; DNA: TGTGCCAGCAGCCAAAGTCATCCGGAGAACACTGAAGCTTTCTTT
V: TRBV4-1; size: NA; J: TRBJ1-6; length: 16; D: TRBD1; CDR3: CASSQLGQGVDSPLHF; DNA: TGCGCCAGCAGCCAACTGGGACAGGGTGTGGATTCACCCCTCCACTTT
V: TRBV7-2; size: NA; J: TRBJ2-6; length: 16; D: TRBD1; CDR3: CASSRQGSSGANVLTF; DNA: TGTGCCAGCAGCCGACAGGGAAGTTCTGGGGCCAACGTCCTGACTTTC